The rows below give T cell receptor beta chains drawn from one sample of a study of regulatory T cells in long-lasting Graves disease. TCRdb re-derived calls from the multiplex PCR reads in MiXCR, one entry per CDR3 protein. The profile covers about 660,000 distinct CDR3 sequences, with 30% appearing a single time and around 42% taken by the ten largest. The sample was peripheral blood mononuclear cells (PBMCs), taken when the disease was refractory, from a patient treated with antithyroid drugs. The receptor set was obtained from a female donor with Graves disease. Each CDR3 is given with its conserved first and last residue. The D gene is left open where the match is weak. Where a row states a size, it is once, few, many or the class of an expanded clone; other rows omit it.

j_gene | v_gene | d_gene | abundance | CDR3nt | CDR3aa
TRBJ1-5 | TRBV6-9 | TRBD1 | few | TGTGCCAGCAGTTTCCTGGGACAGAGCAATCAGCCCCAGCATTTT | CASSFLGQSNQPQHF
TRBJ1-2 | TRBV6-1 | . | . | TGTGCCAGCAGTGAAAGGGGTTATGCAGGGACCTATGGCTACACCTTC | CASSERGYAGTYGYTF
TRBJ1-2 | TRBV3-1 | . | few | TGTGCCAGCAGTCGTATAGGGCCCAGGTGGGGCTACACCTTC | CASSRIGPRWGYTF
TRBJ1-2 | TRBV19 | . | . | TGTGCCAGTACAGGCTTAGCTAACTATGGCTACACCTTC | CASTGLANYGYTF
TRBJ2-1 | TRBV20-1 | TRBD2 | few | TGCAGTGCTAGTGCGGGAGCGACCTACAATGAGCAGTTCTTC | CSASAGATYNEQFF
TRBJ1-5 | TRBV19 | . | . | TGTGCCAGTAGTAACTTTCAAGAGGGAACACCCCAGCATTTT | CASSNFQEGTPQHF
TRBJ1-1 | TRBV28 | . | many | TGTGCCAGCAGTTTGGACAGCAGCACTGAAGCTTTCTTT | CASSLDSSTEAFF
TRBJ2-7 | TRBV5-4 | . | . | TGTGCCAGCAGCCACGAGGGGGATCGTGGCTACGAGCAGTACTTC | CASSHEGDRGYEQYF
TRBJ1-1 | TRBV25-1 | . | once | TGTGCCAGCAGATTACAACAGGGGAACACTGAAGCTTTCTTT | CASRLQQGNTEAFF
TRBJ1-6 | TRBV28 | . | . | TGTGCCAGCAGGCCGGGACCCCCGAGCTCCTATAATTCACCCCTCCACTTT | CASRPGPPSSYNSPLHF
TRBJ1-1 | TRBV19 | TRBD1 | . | TGTGCCAGTAGTATCCGGACAGGGGCCTTGGTGAACACTGAAGCTTTCTTT | CASSIRTGALVNTEAFF
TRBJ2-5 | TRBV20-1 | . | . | TGCAGTTCGAACACAGGGACCCAAGAGACCCAGTACTTC | CSSNTGTQETQYF
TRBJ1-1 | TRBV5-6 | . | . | TGTGCCAGCAACCGGGGGTATGAAGCTTTCTTT | CASNRGYEAFF
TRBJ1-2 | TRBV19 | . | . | TGTGCCAGTCAGCCAACTGGAGTCCCCCTCTATGGCTACACCTTC | CASQPTGVPLYGYTF
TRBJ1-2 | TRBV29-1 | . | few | TGCAGCGTGAAAGACAGCTTTAACTATGGCTACACCTTC | CSVKDSFNYGYTF
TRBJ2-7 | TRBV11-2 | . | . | TGTGCCAGCAGCCCGAATAGACTAGATGTTGAGCAGTACTTC | CASSPNRLDVEQYF
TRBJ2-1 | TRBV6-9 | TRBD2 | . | TGTGCCAGCAGTTATGGACTAGCGGTATCCTACAATGAGCAGTTCTTC | CASSYGLAVSYNEQFF
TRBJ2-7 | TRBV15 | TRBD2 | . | TGTGCCACCAGCGTACTAGCGGGAGAGTACTACGAGCAGTACTTC | CATSVLAGEYYEQYF
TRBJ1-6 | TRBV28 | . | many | TGTGCCAGCAGTTTTGGTTTGGGACTCGGACAACCTAATTCACCCCTCCACTTT | CASSFGLGLGQPNSPLHF
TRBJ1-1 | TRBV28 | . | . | TGTGCCAGCAGTGCGGGACCTCGGAACACTGAAGCTTTCTTT | CASSAGPRNTEAFF
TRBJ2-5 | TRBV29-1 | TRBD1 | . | TGCAGCGTCGACAGGGAACAAGAGACCCAGTACTTC | CSVDREQETQYF
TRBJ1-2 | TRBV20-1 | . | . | TGCAGTGCTAGAGAGACGGGCGATAACTATGGCTACACCTTC | CSARETGDNYGYTF
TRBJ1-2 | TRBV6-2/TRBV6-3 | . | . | TGTGCCAGCAGTTACGATCACAGGCTTGGCTACACCTTC | CASSYDHRLGYTF
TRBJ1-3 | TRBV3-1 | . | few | TGTGCCAGCAGTACCTCCTCTGGAAACACCATATATTTT | CASSTSSGNTIYF
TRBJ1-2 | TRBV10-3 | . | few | TGTGCCATCAGTGCGGACAGTCCGTCCGGCGGGTATGGCTACACCTTC | CAISADSPSGGYGYTF
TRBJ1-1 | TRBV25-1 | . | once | TGTGCCAGCAGTGAGTGGGGGCGGAACACTGAAGCTTTCTTT | CASSEWGRNTEAFF
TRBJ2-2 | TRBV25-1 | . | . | TGTGCCAGCAGAACCTCGGAAGGCCCCACCGGGGAGCTGTTTTTT | CASRTSEGPTGELFF
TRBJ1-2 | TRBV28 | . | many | TGTGCCAGCAGTTTCGGGCAGGGGCATGGCTACACCTTC | CASSFGQGHGYTF
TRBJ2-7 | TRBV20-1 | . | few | TGCAGTGCTAGAGATAAGGGTCGGTCGACCTACGAGCAGTACTTC | CSARDKGRSTYEQYF
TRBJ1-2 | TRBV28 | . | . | TGTGCCACCCGACTTCTAACGGGGACCTCTGGCTACACCTTC | CATRLLTGTSGYTF
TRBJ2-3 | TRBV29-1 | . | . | TGCAGCGTTCGGGAGAGTTGGACAGATACGCAGTATTTT | CSVRESWTDTQYF
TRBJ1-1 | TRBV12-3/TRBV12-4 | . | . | TGTGCCAGCAGGGTACAAAGGGGAGCTTTCTTT | CASRVQRGAFF
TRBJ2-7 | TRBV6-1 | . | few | TGTGCCAGCATACCAGACGGCTCCTACGAGCAGTACTTC | CASIPDGSYEQYF
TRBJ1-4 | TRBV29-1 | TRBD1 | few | TGCAGCGCCGGGGGCGGACAGGGGGTTGAAAAACTGTTTTTT | CSAGGGQGVEKLFF
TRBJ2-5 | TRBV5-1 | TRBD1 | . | TGCGCCAGCAGCTTTAGGCTGCCGGGACAGGGCTTGGAGACCCAGTACTTC | CASSFRLPGQGLETQYF
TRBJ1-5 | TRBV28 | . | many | TGTGCCAGCAGCCCTTTGACAGAGAGCAATCAGCCCCAGCATTTT | CASSPLTESNQPQHF
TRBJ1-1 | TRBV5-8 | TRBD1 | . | TGTGCCAGCAGGACAGGGCACGAGGTCGCTGAAGCTTTCTTT | CASRTGHEVAEAFF
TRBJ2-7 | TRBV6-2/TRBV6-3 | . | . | TGTGCCAGCAGTTATGTGAGCTCCTACGAGCAGTACTTC | CASSYVSSYEQYF
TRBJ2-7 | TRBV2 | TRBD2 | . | TGTGCCAGCAGCCCGGGACTAGCGGGAGACTACGAGCAGTACTTC | CASSPGLAGDYEQYF
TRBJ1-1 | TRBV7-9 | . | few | TGTGCCAGCAGTTCCTCCGGGACAGAAGCTTTCTTT | CASSSSGTEAFF
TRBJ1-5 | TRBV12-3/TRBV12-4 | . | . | TGTGCCAGCAGTTTAGCGGGAGGTCAGTCTAATCAGCCCCAGCATTTT | CASSLAGGQSNQPQHF
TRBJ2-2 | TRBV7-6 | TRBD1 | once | TGTGCCAGCAGCTTAGCCTTACAGGGGGCGGATACCGGGGAGCTGTTTTTT | CASSLALQGADTGELFF
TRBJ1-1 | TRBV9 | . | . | TGTGCCAGCAGCCACCGGCCGGGCTGGGACACTGAAGCTTTCTTT | CASSHRPGWDTEAFF
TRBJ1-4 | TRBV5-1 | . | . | TGCGCCAGCAGCGAACTGACAGCGGGTAATGAAAAACTGTTTTTT | CASSELTAGNEKLFF
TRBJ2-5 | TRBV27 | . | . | TGTGCCAGCAGGAGAGACAGGCCTATCCTCGGGGAAGAGACCCAGTACTTC | CASRRDRPILGEETQYF
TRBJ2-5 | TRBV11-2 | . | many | TGTGCCAGCAGCAGGCGCGAAGCGCCTCAAGAGACCCAGTACTTC | CASSRREAPQETQYF
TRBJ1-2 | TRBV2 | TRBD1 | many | TGTGCTGGTCATGTCGGACAGGGCCCCTATGGCTACACCTTC | CAGHVGQGPYGYTF
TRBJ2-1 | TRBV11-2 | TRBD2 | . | TGTGCCAGCAGTCTAGCGGGAGGGCCCTATGAGCAGTTCTTC | CASSLAGGPYEQFF
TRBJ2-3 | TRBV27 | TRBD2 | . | TGTGCCAGCAGTTGGCAATTTGGACTAGCGGGAAACACAGATACGCAGTATTTT | CASSWQFGLAGNTDTQYF